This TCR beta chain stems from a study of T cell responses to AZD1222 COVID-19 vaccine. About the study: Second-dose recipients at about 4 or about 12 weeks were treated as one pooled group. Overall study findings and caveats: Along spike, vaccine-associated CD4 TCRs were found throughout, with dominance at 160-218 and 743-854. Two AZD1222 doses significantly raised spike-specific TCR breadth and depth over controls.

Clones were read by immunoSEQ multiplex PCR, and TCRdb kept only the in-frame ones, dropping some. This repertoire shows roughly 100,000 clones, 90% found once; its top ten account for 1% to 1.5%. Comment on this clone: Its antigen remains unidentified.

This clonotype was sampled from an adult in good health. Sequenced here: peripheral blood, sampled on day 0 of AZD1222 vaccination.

Here the CDR3 DNA reads TGTGCCATGACGGGACACCTGAACACTGAAGCTTTCTTT. It specifies CAMTGHLNTEAFF. The chain links TRBV10-3 to TRBJ1-1; perhaps TRBD1 as D (6 bases). The germline CDR1 and CDR2 sequences are ENHRY and SYGVKD. CDR3 length: 13 amino acids. Trimming took off 9 bases at V and 0 bases at J, with 11 bases between the two ends.